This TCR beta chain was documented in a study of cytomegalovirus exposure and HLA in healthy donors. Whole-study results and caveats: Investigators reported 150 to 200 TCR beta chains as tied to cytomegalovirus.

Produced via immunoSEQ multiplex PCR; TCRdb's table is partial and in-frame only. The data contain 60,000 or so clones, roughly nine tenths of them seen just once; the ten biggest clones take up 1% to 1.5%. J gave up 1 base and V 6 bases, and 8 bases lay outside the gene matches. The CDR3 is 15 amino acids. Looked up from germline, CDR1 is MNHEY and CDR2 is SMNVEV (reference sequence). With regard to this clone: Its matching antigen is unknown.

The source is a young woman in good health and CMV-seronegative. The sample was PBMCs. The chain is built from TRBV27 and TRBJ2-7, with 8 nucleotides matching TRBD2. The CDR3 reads CASSPRTGGSYEQYF. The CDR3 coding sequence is TGTGCCAGCAGCCCGCGGACGGGAGGGTCCTACGAGCAGTACTTC.